This record concerns one TCR beta chain sequence. This entry belongs to a study of low-dose radiotherapy and immunotherapy resistance in tumors. Study information: Per fraction, Cohort 2 was given 1 Gy every two weeks, accumulating a total of 13 Gy over 26 weeks.

The germline V gene encodes CDR1 SGHRS and CDR2 YFSETQ. With 0 bases removed from V and 6 bases from J, the gap between germline ends came to 13 bases. This CDR3 comprises 15 residues. Alpha- and beta-chain coverage of first-strand cDNA came from TRAV- and TRBV-specific primers. Amplification of TCRs used a constant-region primer and V-primer adapter for 20 PCR cycles. TCRdb analysed the reads with MiXCR anew, one entry per CDR3 protein. The table shows about 7,300 distinct CDR3 sequences, with about 67% occurring only once. Qualifying patients carried advanced solid tumors devoid of tumor-infiltrating lymphocytes.

The chain employs TRBV5-1 and TRBJ2-1; D is uncertain. This clonotype was sampled from a human donor with advanced metastatic prostate, ovarian, gallbladder or colorectal cancer (not recorded which). This table probably holds off-target reads from a library built for another chain. The CDR3, as DNA: TGCGCCAGCAGCTTGGTAATGACCCGTAGCAATGAGCAGTTCTTC. As protein: CASSLVMTRSNEQFF.